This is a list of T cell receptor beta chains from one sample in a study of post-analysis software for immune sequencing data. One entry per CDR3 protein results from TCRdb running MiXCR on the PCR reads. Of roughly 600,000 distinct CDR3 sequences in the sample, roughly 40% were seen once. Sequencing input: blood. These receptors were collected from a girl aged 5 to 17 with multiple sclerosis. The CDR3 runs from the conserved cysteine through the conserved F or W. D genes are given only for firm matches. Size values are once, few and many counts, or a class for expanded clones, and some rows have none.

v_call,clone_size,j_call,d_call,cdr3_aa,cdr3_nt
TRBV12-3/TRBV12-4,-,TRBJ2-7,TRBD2,CASSSTPILAGAYEQYF,TGTGCCAGCAGTTCGACTCCGATACTAGCGGGGGCCTACGAGCAGTACTTC
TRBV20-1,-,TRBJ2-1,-,CSAPAWDEQFF,TGCAGTGCGCCCGCGTGGGATGAGCAGTTCTTC
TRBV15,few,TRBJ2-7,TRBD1,CATSREQGDPYEQYF,TGTGCCACCAGCAGGGAACAGGGGGATCCCTACGAGCAGTACTTC
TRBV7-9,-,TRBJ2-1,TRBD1,CASSFGQGARNEQFF,TGTGCCAGCAGCTTCGGGCAGGGGGCGCGGAATGAGCAGTTCTTC
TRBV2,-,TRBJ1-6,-,CASSELYGQYNSPLHF,TGTGCCAGCAGTGAACTTTATGGCCAATATAATTCACCCCTCCACTTT
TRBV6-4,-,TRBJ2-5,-,CASSLPTSQETQYF,TGTGCCAGCAGCCTTCCTACTAGTCAAGAGACCCAGTACTTC
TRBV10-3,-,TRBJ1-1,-,CAISETGRTEAFF,TGTGCCATCAGTGAGACGGGCCGGACTGAAGCTTTCTTT
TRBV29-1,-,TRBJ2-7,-,CSVVKSDRFAEQYF,TGCAGCGTTGTTAAGTCCGACAGGTTTGCCGAGCAGTACTTC
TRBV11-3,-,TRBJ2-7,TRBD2,CASSSDSGGPYEQYF,TGTGCCAGCAGCTCAGATAGCGGGGGACCCTACGAGCAGTACTTC
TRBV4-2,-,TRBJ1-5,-,CASSQGAWGQPQHF,TGTGCCAGCAGCCAAGGGGCATGGGGTCAGCCCCAGCATTTT
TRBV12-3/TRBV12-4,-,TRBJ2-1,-,CASRGSRGRNEQFF,TGTGCCAGCAGGGGGTCTAGAGGCCGGAATGAGCAGTTCTTC
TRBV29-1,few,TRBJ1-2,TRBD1,CSVGAGTGDGYTF,TGCAGCGTTGGGGCCGGGACAGGGGATGGCTACACCTTC
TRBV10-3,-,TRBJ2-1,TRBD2,CASTGAGLASYNEQFF,TGTGCCTCAACAGGGGCGGGACTAGCATCCTACAATGAGCAGTTCTTC
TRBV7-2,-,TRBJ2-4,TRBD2,CASSLEAASGGNIQYF,TGTGCCAGCAGCTTAGAGGCGGCTAGCGGGGGAAACATTCAGTACTTC
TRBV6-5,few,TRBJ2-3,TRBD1,CASSNPRGTATDTQYF,TGTGCCAGCAGCAACCCCAGGGGGACGGCCACAGATACGCAGTATTTT
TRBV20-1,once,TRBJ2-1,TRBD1,CSARGDSKYEQFF,TGCAGTGCTAGAGGGGACAGCAAGTATGAGCAGTTCTTC
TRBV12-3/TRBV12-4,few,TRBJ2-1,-,CASSLVPPGNEQFF,TGTGCCAGCAGTTTGGTCCCCCCGGGGAATGAGCAGTTCTTC
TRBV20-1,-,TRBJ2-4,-,CSASDYYSKNIQYF,TGCAGTGCTAGCGACTATTATAGCAAAAACATTCAGTACTTC
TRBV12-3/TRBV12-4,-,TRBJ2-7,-,CASSTQMSYEQYF,TGTGCCAGCAGCACACAAATGAGCTACGAGCAGTACTTC
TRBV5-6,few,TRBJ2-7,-,CASSPVGDIYEQYF,TGTGCCAGCAGCCCTGTGGGGGATATTTACGAGCAGTACTTC
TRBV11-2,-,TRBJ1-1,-,CASSPFPTKDTEAFF,TGTGCCAGCAGCCCCTTCCCGACAAAGGACACTGAAGCTTTCTTT
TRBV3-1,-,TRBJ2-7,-,CAGSPQGYEQYF,TGTGCCGGCAGCCCTCAGGGTTACGAGCAGTACTTC
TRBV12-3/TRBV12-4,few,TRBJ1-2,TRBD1,CASSLRDRANGYTF,TGTGCCAGCAGTCTCCGGGACAGGGCGAACGGCTACACCTTC
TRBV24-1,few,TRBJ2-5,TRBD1,CATSDTGTGGGETQYF,TGTGCCACCAGTGATACGGGGACAGGGGGTGGGGAGACCCAGTACTTC
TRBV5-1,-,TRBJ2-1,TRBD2,CASSPWTSGGNEQFF,TGCGCCAGCAGCCCATGGACTAGCGGGGGTAATGAGCAGTTCTTC
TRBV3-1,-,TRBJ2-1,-,CASSHDGHRRQFF,TGTGCCAGCAGCCACGACGGACATCGCCGGCAGTTCTTC
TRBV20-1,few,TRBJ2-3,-,CSCSGTSTDTQYF,TGCAGTTGTAGCGGAACTAGCACAGATACGCAGTATTTT
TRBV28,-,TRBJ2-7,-,CATVTPSGYEQYF,TGTGCCACCGTGACCCCCTCCGGGTACGAGCAGTACTTC
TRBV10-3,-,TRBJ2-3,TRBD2,CAISPEGLAGLRDTDTQYF,TGTGCCATCAGCCCTGAGGGACTAGCGGGGCTTAGGGATACAGATACGCAGTATTTT
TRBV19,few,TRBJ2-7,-,CASSETRSYEQYF,TGTGCCAGTAGTGAAACTAGATCCTACGAGCAGTACTTC
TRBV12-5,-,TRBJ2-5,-,CASGTQGGPETQYF,TGTGCTAGTGGTACCCAAGGGGGGCCAGAGACCCAGTACTTC
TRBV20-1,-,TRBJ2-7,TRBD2,CSARDRTSGYEQYF,TGCAGTGCTAGAGATAGGACTAGCGGCTACGAGCAGTACTTC
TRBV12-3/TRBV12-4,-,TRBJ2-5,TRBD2,CASNTGTSGSWETQYF,TGTGCCAGCAACACCGGGACTAGCGGGAGTTGGGAGACCCAGTACTTC
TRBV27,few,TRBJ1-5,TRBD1,CASSSLQGSNQPQHF,TGTGCCAGCAGTTCTTTACAGGGGTCCAATCAGCCCCAGCATTTT
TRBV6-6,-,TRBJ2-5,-,CASSLIRAAGEETQYF,TGTGCCAGCAGTCTCATTCGGGCGGCAGGGGAAGAGACCCAGTACTTC
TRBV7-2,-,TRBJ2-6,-,CASSLKGVAAHSGANVLTF,TGTGCCAGCAGCTTAAAGGGTGTAGCGGCCCACTCTGGGGCCAACGTCCTGACTTTC
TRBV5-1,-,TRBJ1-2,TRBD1,CASSLMTGDGYTF,TGCGCCAGCAGCTTGATGACAGGGGATGGCTACACCTTC
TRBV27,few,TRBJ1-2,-,CASSYTVSYGYTF,TGTGCCAGCAGTTACACCGTGTCCTATGGCTACACCTTC
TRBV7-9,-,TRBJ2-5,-,CASSLSTSRYQETQYF,TGTGCCAGCAGCCTATCGACCAGCCGGTACCAAGAGACCCAGTACTTC
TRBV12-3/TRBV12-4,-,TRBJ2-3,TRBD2,CASSSLGRTGTDTQYF,TGTGCCAGCAGTTCCCTCGGGAGGACCGGCACAGATACGCAGTATTTT
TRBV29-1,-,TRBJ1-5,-,CSIVSPDQPQHF,TGCAGCATTGTAAGTCCCGATCAGCCCCAGCATTTT
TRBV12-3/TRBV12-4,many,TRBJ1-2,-,CASRLLNYGYTF,TGTGCCAGCCGCCTTCTCAACTATGGCTACACCTTC
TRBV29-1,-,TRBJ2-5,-,CSVEDKTLVETQYF,TGCAGCGTTGAAGATAAGACCCTCGTAGAGACCCAGTACTTC
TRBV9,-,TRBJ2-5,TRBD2,CASSVALAGGRGAQYF,TGTGCCAGCAGCGTAGCTCTAGCGGGAGGGCGGGGGGCCCAGTACTTC
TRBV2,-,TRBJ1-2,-,CASSEGVTYGYTF,TGTGCCAGCAGTGAAGGGGTTACTTATGGCTACACCTTC
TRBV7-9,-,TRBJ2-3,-,CASSFQGIGADTQYF,TGTGCCAGCAGCTTCCAGGGGATTGGGGCAGATACGCAGTATTTT
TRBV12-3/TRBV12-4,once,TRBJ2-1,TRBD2,CASSSLAAEQFF,TGTGCCAGCAGTTCGCTAGCGGCCGAGCAGTTCTTC
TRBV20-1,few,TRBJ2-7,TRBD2,CSARDRHGRAGYEQYF,TGCAGTGCTAGAGATCGGCACGGGAGGGCCGGGTACGAGCAGTACTTC
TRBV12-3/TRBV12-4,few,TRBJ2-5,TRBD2,CASSPTPGLEETQYF,TGTGCCAGCAGTCCAACTCCGGGACTAGAAGAGACCCAGTACTTC
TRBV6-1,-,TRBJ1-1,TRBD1,CASRTGGGTEAFF,TGTGCCAGCAGGACAGGGGGAGGAACTGAAGCTTTCTTT